Below are 8 T cell receptor beta chains sequenced from a single sample in a study of CD4+ T cells in melanoma. The protocol was immunoSEQ multiplex PCR, while the TCRdb copy is restricted to in-frame clones and leaves out a portion. The sample consists of some 21,000 clones, about four fifths of them appearing once. The sequencing input was cells from a culture (not recorded whether cultured in vitro). Every receptor here comes from a human donor with melanoma.

The chain links TRBV7-2 to TRBJ2-5; 8 nucleotides match TRBD2. The V gene's germline CDR1 is SGHTA and CDR2 FQGNSA. CDR3 length: 14 residues. The junction had 5 bases not matched to a gene; V was cut back by 5 bases and J by 3 bases. CDR3 nucleotide sequence: TGTGCCAGCAGCGGTGGGACTAGTAAAGAGACCCAGTACTTC. Its translation: CASSGGTSKETQYF.

The rearrangement uses TRBV6-1 and TRBJ1-4; perhaps TRBD1 as D (5 bases). Germline loops: CDR1 MNHNS, CDR2 SASEGT. Trimming left V 4 bases short and J 7 bases short, with 16 bases between. The CDR3 runs 15 residues. The CDR3 DNA reads TGTGCCAGCAGTGCAGGGCCCGGTCGGAGTGAAAAACTGTTTTTT. It yields the protein CASSAGPGRSEKLFF.

This sequence joins TRBV20-1 and TRBJ1-2; D call uncertain. The CDR3 spans 11 residues. Looked up from germline, CDR1 is DFQATT and CDR2 is SNEGSKA (reference sequence). The CDR3 DNA reads as TGCCTATCCCCGGGCTTGGATGGCTACACCTTC. Its translation is CLSPGLDGYTF.

This sequence joins TRBV6-4 and TRBJ2-2; D call uncertain. Germline CDR1 and CDR2: MRHNA and SNTAGT. The V end lost 3 bases, the J end lost 5 bases, and 7 bases lay between the germline ends. This CDR3 has 13 residues. The DNA of the CDR3 is TGTGCCAGCAGTGATTGGGTGACCGGGGAGCTGTTTTTT. It is translated as CASSDWVTGELFF.

A single count supports this clone. The chain joins TRBV7-8 to TRBJ1-2, with D perhaps matching TRBD1 (6 bases). CDR1 and CDR2 from the germline V gene are SGHVS and FQNEAQ. The CDR3 has 13 residues. Trimming stripped 5 bases from V and 4 bases from J, with 11 bases between. In nucleotides, the CDR3 is TGTGCCAGCAGCGGGGAGGGGGGCTATGGCTACACCTTC. Amino acids: CASSGEGGYGYTF.

The chain couples TRBV6-6 to TRBJ2-2, with D hard to call. The germline V gene encodes CDR1 MNHNY and CDR2 SVGAGI (reference sequence). V was clipped by 9 bases and J by 3 bases, with 11 bases between them. This CDR3 is built from 13 residues. The CDR3 loop is CASSTPDTGELFF. For the CDR3, the DNA is TGTGCCAGTTCAACTCCGGACACCGGGGAGCTGTTTTTT.

This clone was recorded once. The J gene is TRBJ1-1, the V gene TRBV7-3, with TRBD1 matching over 7 bases. The CDR3 is 13 amino acids. From germline, CDR1 is SGHTA and CDR2 FQGTGA. The V segment lost 6 bases and the J segment 4 bases; nucleotides outside the gene matches: 5. The CDR3 DNA sequence: TGTGCCAGCAGTCCACAGGGGACCACTGAAGCTTTCTTT. This codes for CASSPQGTTEAFF. Drawing the rest from reference TRBV7-3 and TRBJ1-1, the complete variable domain is GAGVSQTPSNKVTEKGKYVELRCDPISGHTALYWYRQSLGQGPEFLIYFQGTGAADDSGLPNDRFFAVRPEGSVSTLKIQRTERGDSAVYLCASSPQGTTEAFFGQGTRLTVV.

This chain joins TRBV7-2 and TRBJ1-6; D unresolved. Per germline, CDR1 SGHTA and CDR2 FQGNSA. Trimming cost V 5 bases and J 4 bases, with 6 bases left between them. The CDR3 consists of 13 residues. The DNA for the CDR3 is TGTGCCAGCAGCGGAGATTATAATTCACCCCTCCACTTT. It is translated as CASSGDYNSPLHF.